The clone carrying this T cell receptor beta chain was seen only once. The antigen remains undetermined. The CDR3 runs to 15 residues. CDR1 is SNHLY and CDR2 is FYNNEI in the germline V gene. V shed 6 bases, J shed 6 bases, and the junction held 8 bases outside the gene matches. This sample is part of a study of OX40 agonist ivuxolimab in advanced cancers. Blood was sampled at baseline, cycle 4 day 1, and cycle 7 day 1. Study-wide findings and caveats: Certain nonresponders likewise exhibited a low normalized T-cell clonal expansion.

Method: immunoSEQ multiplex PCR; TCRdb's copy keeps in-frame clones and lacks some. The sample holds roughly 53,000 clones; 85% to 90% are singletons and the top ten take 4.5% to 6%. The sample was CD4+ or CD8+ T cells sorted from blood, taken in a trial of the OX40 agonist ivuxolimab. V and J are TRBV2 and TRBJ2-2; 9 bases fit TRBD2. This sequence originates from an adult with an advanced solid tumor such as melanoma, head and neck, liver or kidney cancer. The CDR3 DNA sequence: TGTGCCAGCAGCCCCAGGGTAGCGGGAGCCGGGGAGCTGTTTTTT. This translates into CASSPRVAGAGELFF.